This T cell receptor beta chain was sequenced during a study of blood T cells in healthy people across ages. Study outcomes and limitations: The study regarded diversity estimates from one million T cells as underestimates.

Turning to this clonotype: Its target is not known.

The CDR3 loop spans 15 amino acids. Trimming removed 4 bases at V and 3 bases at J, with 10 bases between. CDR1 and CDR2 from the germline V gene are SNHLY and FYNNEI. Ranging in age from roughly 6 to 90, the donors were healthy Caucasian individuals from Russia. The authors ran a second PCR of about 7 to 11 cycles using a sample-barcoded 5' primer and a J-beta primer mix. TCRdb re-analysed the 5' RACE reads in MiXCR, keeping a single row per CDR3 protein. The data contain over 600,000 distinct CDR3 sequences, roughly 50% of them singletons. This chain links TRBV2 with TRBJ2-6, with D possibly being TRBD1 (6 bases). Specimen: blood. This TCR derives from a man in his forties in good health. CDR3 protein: CASSVIGGGANVLTF. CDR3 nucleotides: TGTGCCAGCAGTGTAATAGGGGGTGGGGCCAACGTCCTGACTTTC.